This T cell receptor beta chain emerged from a study of blood T cell repertoires in COVID-19. Trimming took 6 bases from V and 4 from J; bases not matched to a gene: 9. Germline V gene sequence: CDR1 SGHNT, CDR2 YYREEE (reference sequence). The CDR3 is 14 residues long. The protocol was immunoSEQ multiplex PCR, while the TCRdb copy is restricted to in-frame clones and leaves out a portion. The sample includes about 350,000 clones, 80% to 90% of them seen just once. Sequencing was performed on PBMCs or T cells enriched from blood (not recorded which). The receptor was isolated from a woman aged 30 to 39 who had recovered from COVID-19. This chain joins TRBV5-4 and TRBJ1-2; TRBD1 matches 7 bases. CDR3: CASIPKEGAYGYTF. DNA for the CDR3: TGTGCCAGCATCCCCAAGGAGGGGGCCTATGGCTACACCTTC.